The rows below give T cell receptor beta chains drawn from one sample of a study of vaccination and CD4 T cells after COVID-19. TCRdb re-analysed the PCR reads in MiXCR, keeping a single row per CDR3 protein. This sample yields about 12,000 distinct CDR3 sequences, of which 45% to 55% are seen a single time; around a fifth belongs to the top ten. Their cognate antigens are unknown. Specimen: CD4+ T cells from blood, cultured in vitro. Receptor source: a human donor who had recovered from COVID-19. Both conserved end residues are part of each CDR3. Fields, in order: CDR3 length, clone size, V gene, J gene, D gene, CDR3 protein, CDR3 DNA. The D gene is left open where the match is weak. Some rows have no size entry. The others give once, few or many, or a class for an expanded clone.

len: 13
abundance: -
v_gene: TRBV5-1
j_gene: TRBJ2-2
d_gene: -
CDR3aa: CASSSQNTGELFF
CDR3nt: TGCGCCAGCAGCTCGCAGAACACCGGGGAGCTGTTTTTT

len: 16
abundance: -
v_gene: TRBV7-2
j_gene: TRBJ2-1
d_gene: -
CDR3aa: CASSLLQGVGYNEQFF
CDR3nt: TGTGCCAGCAGCTTACTTCAGGGAGTGGGGTACAATGAGCAGTTCTTC

len: 13
abundance: -
v_gene: TRBV7-2
j_gene: TRBJ2-7
d_gene: -
CDR3aa: CASSLTGRQAPNF
CDR3nt: TGTGCCAGCAGCCTAACCGGGCGACAGGCCCCGAACTTC

len: 15
abundance: -
v_gene: TRBV20-1
j_gene: TRBJ2-7
d_gene: TRBD2
CDR3aa: CSAYTYRGRANEQYF
CDR3nt: TGCAGTGCTTACACGTATCGAGGGAGGGCCAACGAGCAGTACTTC

len: 16
abundance: -
v_gene: TRBV19
j_gene: TRBJ2-6
d_gene: -
CDR3aa: CASSIVLGSGANVLTF
CDR3nt: TGTGCCAGTAGTATCGTACTGGGATCTGGGGCCAACGTCCTGACTTTC

len: 15
abundance: few
v_gene: TRBV7-8
j_gene: TRBJ1-5
d_gene: TRBD1
CDR3aa: CASSLGTGFNQPQHF
CDR3nt: TGTGCCAGCAGCTTAGGGACAGGGTTTAATCAGCCCCAGCATTTT

len: 17
abundance: -
v_gene: TRBV5-6
j_gene: TRBJ1-2
d_gene: -
CDR3aa: CASSLNSRTPTNYGYTF
CDR3nt: TGTGCCAGCAGCTTGAACTCTCGTACACCGACTAACTATGGCTACACCTTC

len: 17
abundance: -
v_gene: TRBV5-1
j_gene: TRBJ1-6
d_gene: TRBD1
CDR3aa: CASSLRYGTGPNSPLHF
CDR3nt: TGCGCCAGCAGCTTGAGATACGGGACAGGACCAAATTCACCCCTCCACTTT

len: 15
abundance: -
v_gene: TRBV7-9
j_gene: TRBJ2-5
d_gene: -
CDR3aa: CASSSRDGHQETQYF
CDR3nt: TGTGCCAGCAGCTCCCGGGACGGTCACCAAGAGACCCAGTACTTC

len: 15
abundance: -
v_gene: TRBV9
j_gene: TRBJ2-1
d_gene: TRBD2
CDR3aa: CASSVLAGLYNEQFF
CDR3nt: TGTGCCAGCAGCGTTCTAGCGGGTTTGTACAATGAGCAGTTCTTC

len: 18
abundance: few
v_gene: TRBV6-1
j_gene: TRBJ2-4
d_gene: TRBD1
CDR3aa: CASRRGQGDSQAKNIQYF
CDR3nt: TGTGCCAGCAGGAGGGGACAGGGGGATTCGCAGGCCAAAAACATTCAGTACTTC

len: 14
abundance: -
v_gene: TRBV15
j_gene: TRBJ2-7
d_gene: -
CDR3aa: CATSRAIGVHEQYF
CDR3nt: TGTGCCACCAGCAGAGCTATTGGGGTCCACGAGCAGTACTTC

len: 16
abundance: -
v_gene: TRBV6-1
j_gene: TRBJ2-5
d_gene: -
CDR3aa: CASSEAPGGPQETQYF
CDR3nt: TGTGCCAGCAGTGAAGCTCCTGGCGGCCCCCAAGAGACCCAGTACTTC

len: 15
abundance: -
v_gene: TRBV7-2
j_gene: TRBJ2-1
d_gene: -
CDR3aa: CASSVSLGARNEQFF
CDR3nt: TGTGCCAGCAGCGTTAGTTTAGGAGCTAGGAATGAGCAGTTCTTC

len: 15
abundance: few
v_gene: TRBV20-1
j_gene: TRBJ2-3
d_gene: TRBD2
CDR3aa: CSATRSGRSTDTQYF
CDR3nt: TGCAGTGCTACCCGTAGCGGGAGGTCTACAGATACGCAGTATTTT

len: 14
abundance: few
v_gene: TRBV7-9
j_gene: TRBJ2-5
d_gene: -
CDR3aa: CASSFGISRETQYF
CDR3nt: TGTGCCAGCAGCTTTGGCATTTCCAGGGAGACCCAGTACTTC

len: 14
abundance: few
v_gene: TRBV2
j_gene: TRBJ2-5
d_gene: -
CDR3aa: CASGRESVQETQYF
CDR3nt: TGTGCCAGCGGAAGGGAGTCGGTCCAAGAGACCCAGTACTTC

len: 14
abundance: few
v_gene: TRBV19
j_gene: TRBJ1-5
d_gene: -
CDR3aa: CASSIGGDNQPQHF
CDR3nt: TGTGCCAGTAGTATAGGAGGGGACAATCAGCCCCAGCATTTT

len: 14
abundance: few
v_gene: TRBV6-1
j_gene: TRBJ1-6
d_gene: TRBD1
CDR3aa: CASGKGAENSPLHF
CDR3nt: TGTGCCAGCGGGAAGGGGGCTGAGAATTCACCCCTCCACTTT

len: 16
abundance: -
v_gene: TRBV25-1
j_gene: TRBJ1-2
d_gene: -
CDR3aa: CASSDSRAGTLYGYTF
CDR3nt: TGTGCCAGCAGTGATTCTAGGGCCGGGACTCTATATGGCTACACCTTC

len: 12
abundance: -
v_gene: TRBV18
j_gene: TRBJ2-1
d_gene: -
CDR3aa: CASSPAVDRQFF
CDR3nt: TGTGCCAGCTCACCAGCGGTAGACCGGCAGTTCTTC

len: 17
abundance: -
v_gene: TRBV7-6
j_gene: TRBJ2-1
d_gene: -
CDR3aa: CASSPNIVGSSYNEQFF
CDR3nt: TGTGCCAGCAGCCCCAATATAGTTGGGAGCTCCTACAATGAGCAGTTCTTC

len: 17
abundance: -
v_gene: TRBV27
j_gene: TRBJ2-2
d_gene: -
CDR3aa: CASSLRIDAAFTGELFF
CDR3nt: TGTGCCAGCAGCCTGCGGATCGACGCCGCCTTCACCGGGGAGCTGTTTTTT

len: 16
abundance: -
v_gene: TRBV5-3
j_gene: TRBJ2-5
d_gene: -
CDR3aa: CARSLGQGTSQETQYF
CDR3nt: TGTGCCAGAAGCTTGGGTCAGGGGACTTCCCAAGAGACCCAGTACTTC

len: 12
abundance: -
v_gene: TRBV29-1
j_gene: TRBJ2-3
d_gene: -
CDR3aa: CSYGGGTDTQYF
CDR3nt: TGCAGTTATGGAGGGGGAACAGATACGCAGTATTTT

len: 15
abundance: -
v_gene: TRBV5-1
j_gene: TRBJ1-1
d_gene: TRBD1
CDR3aa: CASSDPGQANTEAFF
CDR3nt: TGCGCCAGCAGCGACCCGGGACAGGCGAACACTGAAGCTTTCTTT

len: 23
abundance: few
v_gene: TRBV7-7
j_gene: TRBJ2-7
d_gene: TRBD1
CDR3aa: CASSNEQGAKLQAATQSSYEQYF
CDR3nt: TGTGCTAGCAGCAACGAGCAGGGGGCGAAACTTCAAGCGGCTACACAAAGCTCCTACGAGCAGTACTTC

len: 13
abundance: -
v_gene: TRBV7-2
j_gene: TRBJ2-7
d_gene: -
CDR3aa: CASSFDSRREQYF
CDR3nt: TGTGCCAGCAGCTTCGACTCTAGGAGGGAGCAGTACTTC

len: 17
abundance: few
v_gene: TRBV11-3
j_gene: TRBJ1-5
d_gene: -
CDR3aa: CASSLERQDYSNQPQHF
CDR3nt: TGTGCCAGCAGCTTAGAACGACAGGACTATAGCAATCAGCCCCAGCATTTT

len: 12
abundance: -
v_gene: TRBV20-1
j_gene: TRBJ2-5
d_gene: TRBD2
CDR3aa: CSASSSGGTQYF
CDR3nt: TGCAGTGCTAGCTCTAGCGGCGGGACCCAGTACTTC

len: 14
abundance: few
v_gene: TRBV15
j_gene: TRBJ2-7
d_gene: -
CDR3aa: CATSRVAVSYEQYF
CDR3nt: TGTGCCACCAGCAGAGTTGCCGTGAGCTACGAGCAGTACTTC

len: 15
abundance: medium-sized
v_gene: TRBV6-1
j_gene: TRBJ2-5
d_gene: TRBD2
CDR3aa: CASSDLAGGQETQYF
CDR3nt: TGTGCCAGCAGTGATTTAGCGGGAGGACAAGAGACCCAGTACTTC

len: 12
abundance: -
v_gene: TRBV27
j_gene: TRBJ2-5
d_gene: -
CDR3aa: CASSSGVETQYF
CDR3nt: TGTGCCAGCAGTTCCGGGGTAGAGACCCAGTACTTC